A single sample gave rise to the 28 T cell receptor beta chains below, sequenced in a study of control samples from healthy donors and cancer patients. Measured with immunoSEQ multiplex PCR; TCRdb has only the in-frame clones, and not every one. In the table there are about 59,000 clones, 92% of which are singletons. The specimen sequenced was PBMCs. Every receptor here comes from a middle-aged man with colorectal cancer.

The rearrangement uses TRBV6-2 or TRBV6-3 and TRBJ2-1; 8 bases are shared with TRBD2. V lost 4 bases to trimming and J lost 4 bases; unmatched junction nucleotides: 3. Germline loops: CDR1 MNHEY, CDR2 SVGEGT. There are 14 residues in the CDR3. CDR3 region: CASSLSGGYNEQFF. Here the CDR3 DNA reads TGTGCCAGCAGTTTAAGCGGGGGTTACAATGAGCAGTTCTTC.

The chain employs TRBV30 and TRBJ1-6; 9 nucleotides line up with TRBD1. After removal of 4 bases from V and 7 bases from J, the junction contained 2 bases not matched to a gene. The CDR3 sequence is 13 residues long. Per germline, CDR1 GTSNPN and CDR2 SVGIG (reference sequence). The CDR3 here is CAWMGQGNSPLHF. CDR3 bases: TGTGCCTGGATGGGACAGGGCAATTCACCCCTCCACTTT.

The chain couples TRBV5-6 to TRBJ2-2, with D possibly being TRBD2 (6 bases). Trimming left V 0 bases short and J 5 bases short, with 11 bases between. There are 15 residues in the CDR3. The germline CDR1 and CDR2 sequences are SGHDT and YYEEEE. CDR3 bases: TGTGCCAGCAGCTTGGTGTCAGGGAGGACCGGGGAGCTGTTTTTT. Translating gives CASSLVSGRTGELFF. The entire variable domain, with the rest obtained from reference TRBV5-6 and TRBJ2-2, is as follows: DAGVTQSPTHLIKTRGQQVTLRCSPKSGHDTVSWYQQALGQGPQFIFQYYEEEERQRGNFPDRFSGHQFPNYSSELNVNALLLGDSALYLCASSLVSGRTGELFFGEGSRLTVL.

V usage is TRBV7-9 and J usage is TRBJ2-7; the match to TRBD1 covers 11 bases. The CDR3 length is 17 residues. The germline V gene has CDR1 SEHNR and CDR2 FQNEAQ (reference sequence). The junction had 9 bases not matched to a gene; V was cut back by 2 bases and J by 3 bases. In nucleotides, the CDR3 is TGTGCCAGCAGCTTATTCCCCCGGGACAGGGGGAACTACGAGCAGTACTTC. This codes for CASSLFPRDRGNYEQYF.

V usage is TRBV19 and J usage is TRBJ2-7, with D tentatively TRBD2 (7 bases). Germline V gene data show CDR1 as LNHDA and CDR2 as SQIVND (reference sequence). V shed 11 bases and J shed 1 base, with 18 bases lying between them. The CDR3 loop spans 14 amino acids. The CDR3 DNA follows: TGTGCCCTAGGGGGGGCTAAACGTTCCTACGAGCAGTACTTC. It yields the protein CALGGAKRSYEQYF. Full variable domain (rest looked up from reference TRBV19 and TRBJ2-7): DGGITQSPKYLFRKEGQNVTLSCEQNLNHDAMYWYRQDPGQGLRLIYYSQIVNDFQKGDIAEGYSVSREKKESFPLTVTSAQKNPTAFYLCALGGAKRSYEQYFGPGTRLTVT.

This chain connects TRBV5-1 to TRBJ1-1; 8 bases line up with TRBD1. The CDR3 is 15 amino acids. The V gene end was trimmed by 4 bases and the J gene end by 4 bases; junction bases not matched to a gene: 9. Per germline, CDR1 SGHRS and CDR2 YFSETQ. CDR3: CASSHGQGRSTEAFF. Written as DNA, the CDR3 is TGCGCCAGCAGCCATGGACAGGGAAGATCCACTGAAGCTTTCTTT. Looking up the rest from reference TRBV5-1 and TRBJ1-1 gives the full variable domain: KAGVTQTPRYLIKTRGQQVTLSCSPISGHRSVSWYQQTPGQGLQFLFEYFSETQRNKGNFPGRFSGRQFSNSRSEMNVSTLELGDSALYLCASSHGQGRSTEAFFGQGTRLTVV.

This chain joins TRBV3-1 (or the pseudogene TRBV3-2) and TRBJ1-2; possibly TRBD1 for D (5 bases). V was shortened by 10 bases and J by 8 bases, with 20 bases between the two germline ends. CDR1 and CDR2 (germline): LGHDT, YNNKEL (reference sequence). The CDR3 spans 13 residues. CDR3 sequence (DNA): TGTGCCACCACGGGGCAGTATACCTCAGGCTACACCTTC. It codes for CATTGQYTSGYTF.

The rearrangement uses TRBV10-3 and TRBJ1-5; perhaps TRBD1 as D (6 bases). Germline CDR1 and CDR2: ENHRY and SYGVKD. This CDR3 is built from 15 residues. V was shortened by 2 bases and J by 6 bases, with 14 bases between the two germline ends. DNA of the CDR3: TGTGCCATCAGTGAGCGAGGACAGAGTGGTCAGCCCCAGCATTTT. It specifies CAISERGQSGQPQHF.

For the CDR3, the DNA is TGCAGTGCTACTAGCGCCGAGCAGTACTTC. It yields the protein CSATSAEQYF. The chain uses TRBV20-1 and TRBJ2-7, with a tentative D call TRBD2 (6 bases). The CDR3 contains 10 residues. Trimming pared 4 bases from V and 6 bases from J, leaving 7 bases between. The V gene's germline CDR1 is DFQATT and CDR2 SNEGSKA (reference sequence).

V is TRBV2 and J is TRBJ2-5, with a tentative D call TRBD2 (6 bases). V gave up 6 bases and J gave up 3 bases, with 8 bases separating them. This CDR3 comprises 12 residues. Germline CDR1 SNHLY, CDR2 FYNNEI. CDR3 nucleotides: TGTGCCAGCAGGAGGGAGGAAGAGACCCAGTACTTC. Protein product: CASRREEETQYF.

The chain couples TRBV19 to TRBJ1-1; 7 nucleotides align to TRBD1. CDR3 size: 15 residues. Trimming removed 5 bases from V and 0 bases from J; junction bases left unmatched: 6. Germline assignment: CDR1 LNHDA and CDR2 SQIVND (reference sequence). CDR3 in amino acids: CASSPLTGMNTEAFF. In DNA form, the CDR3 reads TGTGCCAGTAGTCCCCTGACAGGGATGAACACTGAAGCTTTCTTT.

This chain uses TRBV19 with TRBJ1-1, with TRBD1 as a possible D gene (6 bases). V was clipped by 7 bases and J by 3 bases, with 27 bases between them. Germline V lookup: CDR1 LNHDA, CDR2 SQIVND (reference sequence). The CDR3 runs 18 residues. CDR3 residues: CASKGDFRGRRGDTEAFF. The CDR3, as DNA: TGTGCCAGTAAGGGGGACTTCAGGGGCCGCCGGGGGGACACTGAAGCTTTCTTT.

Written as DNA, the CDR3 is TGTGCCACCAGCAGCCCGGCCAGGGGGAGAAGGAAGCCCCAGCATTTT. Its translation: CATSSPARGRRKPQHF. The chain combines TRBV15 with TRBJ1-5; 7 bases are a match to TRBD1. This CDR3 is 16 amino acids long. The germline V gene encodes CDR1 LNHNV and CDR2 YYDKDF (reference sequence). The V segment lost 3 bases and the J segment 8 bases; nucleotides outside the gene matches: 13. The entire variable domain, with the rest obtained from reference TRBV15 and TRBJ1-5, is as follows: DAMVIQNPRYQVTQFGKPVTLSCSQTLNHNVMYWYQQKSSQAPKLLFHYYDKDFNNEADTPDNFQSRRPNTSFCFLDIRSPGLGDTAMYLCATSSPARGRRKPQHFGDGTRLSIL.

V is TRBV15 and J is TRBJ1-4; 8 nucleotides align to TRBD1. The CDR3 extends over 15 amino acids. The germline gives CDR1 LNHNV, CDR2 YYDKDF (reference sequence). With 1 base clipped from V and 8 bases from J, the junction kept 6 bases outside the gene matches. In DNA form, the CDR3 reads TGTGCCACCAGCAGAGTGCAGGGGGCCGAGGAAAAACTGTTTTTT. This codes for CATSRVQGAEEKLFF.

The chain carries TRBV23-1 and TRBJ1-3; TRBD1 might be the D (6 bases). TRBV23-1 is filed as an ORF, its function uncertain. The CDR3 extends over 16 amino acids. V was cut by 6 bases and J by 0 bases, with 15 bases left in between. The CDR3, as DNA: TGCGCCAGCAGCCCTCACTTGACAGGCTCTGGAAACACCATATATTTT. Protein product: CASSPHLTGSGNTIYF.

The chain has TRBV6-1 and TRBJ1-2, with 10 bases identical to TRBD1. The V gene's germline CDR1 is MNHNS and CDR2 SASEGT. The CDR3 covers 15 residues. The trim removed 3 bases at V and 5 bases at J, leaving 6 bases unmatched. The CDR3: CASSDRDRGLYGYTF. The CDR3 DNA reads TGTGCCAGCAGTGACCGTGACAGGGGGCTATATGGCTACACCTTC.

The chain has TRBV18 and TRBJ1-6, with 7 bases matching TRBD1. J lost 5 bases, V lost 4 bases, and 8 bases had no gene match. This CDR3 region has 16 residues. Germline CDR1 and CDR2: KGHSH and LQKENI. CDR3 region: CASSLTPGQNNSPLHF. The CDR3 coding sequence is TGTGCCAGCTCACTTACCCCGGGACAGAATAATTCACCCCTCCACTTT. The complete variable domain, with remaining parts taken from reference TRBV18 and TRBJ1-6, reads NAGVMQNPRHLVRRRGQEARLRCSPMKGHSHVYWYRQLPEEGLKFMVYLQKENIIDESGMPKERFSAEFPKEGPSILRIQQVVRGDSAAYFCASSLTPGQNNSPLHFGNGTRLTVT.

This clone has only one observation. The V call is TRBV5-3, the J call TRBJ2-3; a weak D match, TRBD2 (6 bases). TRBV5-3 falls under the ORF class, with uncertain function. This CDR3 has 15 residues. Trimming left V 1 base short and J 5 bases short, with 14 bases between. CDR3: CARSLRILAVDTQYF. Written as DNA, the CDR3 is TGTGCCAGAAGCTTGAGAATACTAGCAGTAGATACGCAGTATTTT.

V usage is TRBV18 and J usage is TRBJ1-2; D remains unclear. The CDR3 is made up of 15 amino acids. Per germline, CDR1 KGHSH and CDR2 LQKENI. V was shortened by 2 bases and J by 1 base, with 11 bases between the two germline ends. In DNA, the CDR3 is TGTGCCAGCTCACCAACCTCAGTTCTTAACTATGGCTACACCTTC. As protein: CASSPTSVLNYGYTF.

The chain employs TRBV7-9 and TRBJ2-1; 10 nucleotides match TRBD2. Per the germline V gene, CDR1 is SEHNR and CDR2 is FQNEAQ (reference sequence). Trimming took 10 bases from V and 6 from J; bases not matched to a gene: 9. This CDR3 region has 14 residues. The chain's CDR3 is CATGSQRGGNEQFF. CDR3 nucleotide sequence: TGTGCCACCGGGAGCCAGCGGGGGGGCAATGAGCAGTTCTTC.

This clone was seen only a few times. The rearrangement uses TRBV12-3 or TRBV12-4 and TRBJ1-6, with unresolved D. Trimming shortened V by 6 bases and J by 6 bases, and 9 bases separated the two germline ends. This CDR3 spans 13 amino acids. The CDR3 region has the DNA TGTGCCAGCAGGGATCACACTAATTCACCCCTCCACTTT. Protein product: CASRDHTNSPLHF.

The chain links TRBV19 to TRBJ2-7; 8 nucleotides match TRBD1. V lost 4 bases and J lost 12; bases outside the gene matches: 8. There are 12 residues in the CDR3. The germline V gene has CDR1 LNHDA and CDR2 SQIVND (reference sequence). CDR3 in amino acids: CASSTLTGGLYF. In DNA, the CDR3 is TGTGCCAGTAGTACCCTCACAGGGGGGCTGTACTTC. Drawing the rest from reference TRBV19 and TRBJ2-7, the complete variable domain is DGGITQSPKYLFRKEGQNVTLSCEQNLNHDAMYWYRQDPGQGLRLIYYSQIVNDFQKGDIAEGYSVSREKKESFPLTVTSAQKNPTAFYLCASSTLTGGLYFGPGTRLTVT.

The CDR3 sequence: CASSIDPRRGGILAYEQYF. The CDR3 DNA sequence: TGTGCCAGTAGTATAGATCCCCGGCGGGGAGGCATTTTAGCCTACGAGCAGTACTTC. V usage is TRBV19 and J usage is TRBJ2-7; perhaps TRBD2 as D (6 bases). V gave up 0 bases and J gave up 2 bases, with 23 bases separating them. The CDR3 is made up of 19 amino acids. Germline CDR1 and CDR2: LNHDA and SQIVND (reference sequence).

The chain carries TRBV27 and TRBJ2-2; 7 bases line up with TRBD1. The germline V gene has CDR1 MNHEY and CDR2 SMNVEV (reference sequence). V was clipped by 6 bases and J by 0 bases; unmatched bases: 7. There are 16 residues in the CDR3. The CDR3 DNA is TGTGCCAGCAGATCACAGGGGAGTACGAACACCGGGGAGCTGTTTTTT. Its translation: CASRSQGSTNTGELFF.

The J gene is TRBJ1-1, the V gene TRBV5-4; D is unresolved. Trimming left V 4 bases short and J 7 bases short, with 26 bases between. Germline V gives CDR1 SGHNT, CDR2 YYREEE (reference sequence). The CDR3 has 17 residues. The CDR3 region is CASSRDRAGYSRREAFF. The DNA of the CDR3 is TGTGCCAGCAGCCGCGACCGCGCCGGCTACTCCCGGCGTGAAGCTTTCTTT.

The genes are TRBV6-6 and TRBJ1-1, with D maybe TRBD1 (6 bases). Germline V gene sequence: CDR1 MNHNY, CDR2 SVGAGI (reference sequence). This CDR3 comprises 14 residues. V was clipped by 6 bases and J by 0 bases, with 11 bases between them. The CDR3 DNA is TGTGCCAGCAGGGACAGTTTCCTGAACACTGAAGCTTTCTTT. This sequence encodes CASRDSFLNTEAFF.

This chain joins TRBV7-3 and TRBJ1-2; D is possibly TRBD1 (6 bases). Trimming took 3 bases from V and 6 from J, leaving 11 bases between them. Germline loops: CDR1 SGHTA, CDR2 FQGTGA. There are 13 residues in the CDR3. The CDR3 DNA is TGTGCCAGCAGCTTCAGGGGAGGAGATGGCTACACCTTC. The encoded protein is CASSFRGGDGYTF.

J is TRBJ1-6 and V is TRBV5-4, with D unresolved. CDR1 is SGHNT, CDR2 YYREEE, per germline (reference sequence). The CDR3 extends over 17 amino acids. V shed 3 bases and J shed 6 bases, with 19 bases lying between them. CDR3: CASSSNPRGSVNSPLHF. The CDR3 DNA is TGTGCCAGCAGCTCTAACCCCCGGGGTTCAGTTAATTCACCCCTCCACTTT.